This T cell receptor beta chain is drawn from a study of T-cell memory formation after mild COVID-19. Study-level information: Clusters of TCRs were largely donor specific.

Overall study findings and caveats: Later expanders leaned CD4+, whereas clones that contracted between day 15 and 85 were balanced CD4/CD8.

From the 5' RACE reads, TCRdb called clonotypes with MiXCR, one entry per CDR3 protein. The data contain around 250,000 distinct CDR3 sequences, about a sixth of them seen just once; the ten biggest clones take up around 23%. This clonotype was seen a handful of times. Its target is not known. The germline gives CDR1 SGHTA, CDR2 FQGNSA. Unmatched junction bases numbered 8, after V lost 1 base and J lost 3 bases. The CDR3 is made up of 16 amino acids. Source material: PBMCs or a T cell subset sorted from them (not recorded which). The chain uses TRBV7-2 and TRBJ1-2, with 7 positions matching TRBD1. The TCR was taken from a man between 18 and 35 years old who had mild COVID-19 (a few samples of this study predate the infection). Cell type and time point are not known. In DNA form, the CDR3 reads TGTGCCAGCAGCTTAGGGCCGGGACAGAACTACTATGGCTACACCTTC. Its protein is CASSLGPGQNYYGYTF.